This T cell receptor beta chain was found in a study of HIV-infected children after antiretroviral therapy interruption. The overall study: Recorded EBV and CMV exposure existed for most children. Continuous-treatment samples came from weeks 0, 48 and 150. Study findings and constraints: Some non-naive CD45RA+ T cells might be present among sorted naive cells.

The CDR3 covers 16 residues. From germline, CDR1 is SGHVS and CDR2 FQNEAQ. J lost 1 base, V lost 6 bases, and 9 bases had no gene match. A 3' RACE protocol on RNA, with unique molecular identifiers, produced the TCR library. MiXCR was run by TCRdb on the 3' RACE reads, yielding one entry per CDR3 protein. Among about 89,000 distinct CDR3 sequences listed, around 6.9% were seen once. Treatment: PENTA 11 planned treatment interruption arm or continuous ART arm. This clonotype was seen ten or more times. Its matching antigen is unknown. The origin of this receptor is a pool of human donors with HIV. The chain combines TRBV7-8 with TRBJ2-3; the match to TRBD1 covers 8 bases. The specimen was CD45RA+ CD4+ T cells from PBMCs, pooled from several time points, collected from a donor given antiretroviral therapy, either interrupted or continuous. The sample's subset: naive CD4+ CD45RA+ CD45RO- T cells. Here the CDR3 DNA reads TGTGCCAGCAGTTTTCCACAGGGGGGACGCACAGATACGCAGTATTTT. Protein sequence: CASSFPQGGRTDTQYF.